These 15 T cell receptor beta chains originate from one sample sequenced in a study of T-cell reconstitution after alpha-beta-depleted transplantation in children. The library targeted TCRbeta and was prepared with unique molecular identifiers. TCRdb analysed the PCR reads with MiXCR anew, one entry per CDR3 protein. Of about 460,000 distinct CDR3 sequences listed, about an eighth were seen once; the top ten hold roughly 15%. This specimen was PBMCs, mostly from graft donor cells, taken 180 days after TCRalphabeta/CD19-depleted stem cell transplant. These receptors came from a female patient aged 2-15 years who had a stem cell transplant for aplastic anemia, so the T cells may come from the graft donor.

This clonotype was seen more than once but under ten times. The chain is built from TRBV29-1 and TRBJ2-1, with 13 bases that match TRBD2. The CDR3 totals 16 residues. V shed 6 bases and J 8 bases; nucleotides not matched to a gene: 13. Germline V gene sequence: CDR1 SQVTM, CDR2 ANQGSEA. The CDR3 sequence is CSVGEVGTSGTYEQFF. In nucleotides, the CDR3 is TGCAGCGTGGGGGAGGTGGGGACTAGCGGGACGTATGAGCAGTTCTTC.

This clonotype was seen a few times. The chain couples TRBV5-1 to TRBJ1-1; D is undetermined. Germline V lookup: CDR1 SGHRS, CDR2 YFSETQ. The CDR3 has 12 amino acids. Trimming shortened V by 5 bases and J by 8 bases, and 13 bases separated the two germline ends. CDR3 amino acids: CASRGSEVEAFF. The CDR3 nucleotides are TGCGCCAGCAGGGGCTCAGAGGTCGAAGCTTTCTTT.

This clonotype was observed a few times. V is TRBV28 and J is TRBJ2-5, with 10 nucleotides matching TRBD2. The germline V gene encodes CDR1 MDHEN and CDR2 SYDVKM. V shed 1 base, J shed 1 base, and the junction held 3 bases outside the gene matches. The CDR3 runs 16 residues. The CDR3 DNA is TGTGCCAGCAGTTTATTTAGCGGGAGGTCCCAAGAGACCCAGTACTTC. This encodes CASSLFSGRSQETQYF.

The table lists this clonotype with a few counts. The J gene is TRBJ2-3, the V gene TRBV7-2, with TRBD2 identical over 12 bases. The J segment lost 2 bases and the V segment lost 3 bases, leaving 3 bases of the junction unmatched. The CDR3 spans 16 residues. Germline V gene lookup returns CDR1 SGHTA and CDR2 FQGNSA. The CDR3 DNA sequence: TGTGCCAGCAGCTTTACTAGCGGGGGGAACACAGATACGCAGTATTTT. It codes for CASSFTSGGNTDTQYF.

This chain links TRBV7-2 with TRBJ2-1; D gene uncertain. V was trimmed by 2 bases and J by 9 bases, leaving 11 bases between them. CDR3 length equals 13 residues. Looked up from germline, CDR1 is SGHTA and CDR2 is FQGNSA. The CDR3 is CASSLYTDGEQFF. CDR3 in DNA: TGTGCCAGCAGCTTATACACAGACGGTGAGCAGTTCTTC.

This clonotype has only a few counts. J is TRBJ2-7 and V is TRBV30, with TRBD1 as a possible D gene (6 bases). V lost 4 bases and J lost 5, with 15 bases in between. The CDR3 has 13 amino acids. CDR1 GTSNPN and CDR2 SVGIG come from the germline V gene (reference sequence). CDR3 sequence: CAWNGGRGDEQYF. CDR3 coding DNA: TGTGCCTGGAATGGTGGCAGGGGCGACGAGCAGTACTTC. The whole variable domain, filled in from reference TRBV30 and TRBJ2-7, reads SQTIHQWPATLVQPVGSPLSLECTVEGTSNPNLYWYRQAAGRGLQLLFYSVGIGQISSEVPQNLSASRPQDRQFILSSKKLLLSDSGFYLCAWNGGRGDEQYFGPGTRLTVT.

In its sample, this clonotype was seen a few times. Here the CDR3 reads CASRNQVDEQYF. The CDR3 DNA reads as TGCGCCAGCAGGAATCAGGTGGACGAGCAGTACTTC. V gene TRBV4-3 combines with J gene TRBJ2-7; D not certain. The CDR3 consists of 12 residues. Germline V lookup: CDR1 LGHNA, CDR2 YSLEER. Between the trimmed V and J ends, which lost 6 bases and 5 bases, there was a span of 11 bases.

The rearrangement joins TRBV27 to TRBJ2-5, with D perhaps TRBD2 (5 bases). The CDR3 contains 13 residues. V dropped 2 bases and J dropped 4 bases, with 8 bases sitting between them. Germline CDR1 reads MNHEY; CDR2 reads SMNVEV (reference sequence). CDR3 region: CASSLIAGETQYF. The CDR3 coding sequence is TGTGCCAGCAGTTTAATCGCGGGAGAGACCCAGTACTTC.

This clonotype was counted a few times. This chain connects TRBV20-1 to TRBJ2-2; D is possibly TRBD2 (7 bases). CDR1 is DFQATT, CDR2 SNEGSKA, per germline (reference sequence). The V end lost 1 base, the J end lost 6 bases, and 15 bases lay between the germline ends. This CDR3 has 15 residues. CDR3 protein: CSARGGGQLSGELFF. CDR3 DNA sequence: TGCAGTGCTAGAGGGGGGGGGCAACTATCCGGGGAGCTGTTTTTT.

The V call is TRBV12-3 or TRBV12-4, the J call TRBJ2-6; TRBD1 might be the D (6 bases). CDR3 length equals 15 residues. V was trimmed by 5 bases and J by 4 bases, leaving 12 bases between them. The CDR3 here is CASSAQGRGANVLTF. The CDR3 DNA follows: TGTGCCAGCAGTGCTCAGGGGAGAGGGGCCAACGTCCTGACTTTC.

In its sample, this clonotype was seen a few times. V and J are TRBV4-3 and TRBJ2-1; 8 bases are a match to TRBD2. V shed 3 bases, J shed 8 bases, and the junction held 15 bases outside the gene matches. The germline CDR1 and CDR2 sequences are LGHNA and YSLEER. This CDR3 region has 17 residues. DNA for the CDR3: TGCGCCAGCAGCCAGCTAGCGGGCCTCCGATCTATATATGAGCAGTTCTTC. It encodes CASSQLAGLRSIYEQFF.

This clonotype was seen at least ten times. This sequence joins TRBV5-1 and TRBJ1-2; TRBD1 might be the D (6 bases). This CDR3 spans 15 amino acids. CDR1 and CDR2 (germline): SGHRS, YFSETQ. V lost 4 bases to trimming and J lost 4 bases, with 17 bases between them. The CDR3 sequence: CASSVNSRDTYGYTF. DNA for the CDR3: TGCGCCAGCAGCGTCAATTCCCGGGACACCTATGGCTACACCTTC.

The V gene is TRBV7-9, the J gene TRBJ2-2; TRBD2 matches at 7 bases. The CDR3 sequence is 15 residues long. CDR1 SEHNR and CDR2 FQNEAQ come from the germline V gene (reference sequence). Losses at the gene ends were 4 bases for V and 6 bases for J; bases not matched to a gene: 8. Written as DNA, the CDR3 is TGTGCCAGCAGCTCTGGCGGGAGAAACCCCGGGGAGCTGTTTTTT. It codes for CASSSGGRNPGELFF.

This clonotype was picked up many times. The rearrangement links TRBV7-2 to TRBJ1-5; D not resolved. CDR1 SGHTA and CDR2 FQGNSA come from the germline V gene. V was pared by 2 bases and J by 1 base, with 6 bases between. The CDR3 is 14 amino acids. Written as DNA, the CDR3 is TGTGCCAGCAGCTTATACAAGAGCAATCAGCCCCAGCATTTT. Residues: CASSLYKSNQPQHF.

The chain carries TRBV18 and TRBJ1-2; 8 nucleotides agree with TRBD1. Germline CDR1 and CDR2: KGHSH and LQKENI. CDR3 length: 16 amino acids. The J segment lost 0 bases and the V segment lost 3 bases, leaving 6 bases of the junction unmatched. The CDR3 loop reads CASSPGDRKANYGYTF. Written as DNA, the CDR3 is TGTGCCAGCTCACCGGGGGACAGGAAAGCTAACTATGGCTACACCTTC. Variable domain in full (rest from reference TRBV18 and TRBJ1-2): NAGVMQNPRHLVRRRGQEARLRCSPMKGHSHVYWYRQLPEEGLKFMVYLQKENIIDESGMPKERFSAEFPKEGPSILRIQQVVRGDSAAYFCASSPGDRKANYGYTFGSGTRLTVV.